The next 24 T cell receptor beta chains were all read from a single sample in a study of cytomegalovirus exposure and HLA in healthy donors. With 60 Vbeta and 13 Jbeta primers, the PCR was carried out. Libraries were prepared by immunoSEQ multiplex PCR; TCRdb keeps only in-frame clonotypes and omits some of them. The data contain over 65,000 clones, approximately 80% of them singletons. Sequencing used PBMCs. The receptors derive from a woman aged 25 to 39 in good health and CMV-seronegative.

This clone was detected a few times. The chain is built from TRBV6-5 and TRBJ1-1; TRBD1 is a possible D gene (6 bases). Germline CDR1 is MNHEY and CDR2 is SVGAGI. The CDR3 is made up of 15 amino acids. The V and J ends lost 6 bases and 0 bases respectively, with 14 bases between them. The CDR3 bases are TGTGCCAGCAGGGCTCCCTGGGGGCTGAACACTGAAGCTTTCTTT. Protein: CASRAPWGLNTEAFF.

As to this clone: Other DNA sequences in the sample encode the same CDR3. V usage is TRBV6-1 and J usage is TRBJ1-4, with D perhaps matching TRBD1 (5 bases). This CDR3 contains 13 residues. Trimming pared 6 bases from V and 6 bases from J, leaving 11 bases between. The germline V gene has CDR1 MNHNS and CDR2 SASEGT. The CDR3 spells CASRGQTDEKLFF. The CDR3 DNA follows: TGTGCCAGCAGGGGGCAGACAGATGAAAAACTGTTTTTT.

The chain links TRBV27 to TRBJ2-6; possibly TRBD1 for D (6 bases). Germline V CDR1 and CDR2: MNHEY, SMNVEV (reference sequence). The CDR3 totals 18 residues. V was trimmed by 1 base and J by 0 bases, leaving 13 bases between them. The CDR3, as DNA: TGTGCCAGCAGTTTATTCGCAGGGGCAGACTCTGGGGCCAACGTCCTGACTTTC. Its translation is CASSLFAGADSGANVLTF.

The V call is TRBV11-3, the J call TRBJ2-1, with 8 positions matching TRBD2. Germline V CDR1 and CDR2: SGHNT, YENEEA. This CDR3 spans 13 amino acids. The V segment lost 7 bases and the J segment 7 bases; nucleotides outside the gene matches: 6. This CDR3 reads CASTIGGGNEQFF. Written as DNA, the CDR3 is TGTGCCAGCACTATCGGGGGGGGGAATGAGCAGTTCTTC.

The J gene is TRBJ1-1, the V gene TRBV28; 7 bases are a match to TRBD1. V trimming: 8 bases; J trimming: 4 bases; junction bases outside the gene matches: 7. This CDR3 is built from 13 residues. In germline, CDR1 is MDHEN, CDR2 SYDVKM. Here the CDR3 DNA reads TGTGCCAGCGACAGGGCTGGGATCACTGAAGCTTTCTTT. It yields the protein CASDRAGITEAFF.

J is TRBJ2-7 and V is TRBV23-1, with D tentatively TRBD1 (6 bases). TRBV23-1 is classed as an ORF, of uncertain function. V was cut by 6 bases and J by 6 bases, with 18 bases left in between. The CDR3 is 14 amino acids. The CDR3 here is CASRSPWTAAEQYF. CDR3 coding DNA: TGCGCCAGCAGAAGCCCTTGGACAGCCGCCGAGCAGTACTTC.

The rearrangement links TRBV5-1 to TRBJ1-5; maybe TRBD1 (5 bases). Trimming shortened V by 4 bases and J by 4 bases, and 15 bases separated the two germline ends. This CDR3 has 15 residues. CDR1 and CDR2 from the germline V gene are SGHRS and YFSETQ. The CDR3 protein is CASSPYTGGNQPQHF. CDR3 in DNA: TGCGCCAGCAGCCCATACACGGGGGGGAATCAGCCCCAGCATTTT.

The chain combines TRBV4-3 with TRBJ1-5, with D possibly matching TRBD1 (6 bases). This CDR3 is built from 15 residues. From germline, CDR1 is LGHNA and CDR2 YSLEER. V lost 0 bases and J 4 bases, leaving 10 bases between the germline ends. CDR3 in DNA: TGCGCCAGCAGCCAAGATGGGGACACTAATCAGCCCCAGCATTTT. Translated, it gives CASSQDGDTNQPQHF.

The chain recombines TRBV6-5 with TRBJ2-3, with D unresolved. CDR1 is MNHEY and CDR2 is SVGAGI in the germline V gene. The CDR3 runs to 12 residues. The V end lost 6 bases, the J end lost 5 bases, and 9 bases lay between the germline ends. In DNA form, the CDR3 reads TGTGCCAGCAGCCGACTGGGAGATACGCAGTATTTT. Encoded protein: CASSRLGDTQYF.

A few counts support this clone. The V gene is TRBV7-2, the J gene TRBJ2-7; 7 bases fit TRBD1. Per the germline V gene, CDR1 is SGHTA and CDR2 is FQGNSA. Unmatched junction bases numbered 2, after V lost 0 bases and J lost 3 bases. There are 14 residues in the CDR3. The CDR3 DNA is TGTGCCAGCAGCTTAGCGACAGGGAACTACGAGCAGTACTTC. Its translation is CASSLATGNYEQYF.

This clone has just a few counts. The genes are TRBV6-6 and TRBJ1-5, with D tentatively TRBD1 (5 bases). V lost 2 bases and J lost 6, with 14 bases in between. Looked up from germline, CDR1 is MNHNY and CDR2 is SVGAGI (reference sequence). This CDR3 has 15 amino acids. The CDR3 is CASSYKSSDSQPQHF. CDR3 DNA sequence: TGTGCCAGCAGTTACAAAAGTAGTGACAGTCAGCCCCAGCATTTT.

Details on this clone: The junction shows a germline mismatch at one end, possibly a read error. The chain carries TRBV5-6 and TRBJ2-7; maybe TRBD2 (6 bases). CDR1 and CDR2 from the germline V gene are SGHDT and YYEEEE. CDR3 length: 13 amino acids. CDR3 region: CASTPGGAPTPTF. The DNA for the CDR3 is TGTGCCAGCACCCCCGGAGGGGCCCCTACCCCTACCTTC.

V and J are TRBV10-2 and TRBJ1-3, with D maybe TRBD1 (6 bases). V was cut by 2 bases and J by 3 bases, with 14 bases left in between. CDR1 WSHSY and CDR2 SAAADI come from the germline V gene. This CDR3 comprises 16 residues. Here the CDR3 reads CASSEGRGLRGNTIYF. CDR3 coding DNA: TGCGCCAGCAGTGAGGGCAGGGGTCTGCGTGGAAACACCATATATTTT.

The chain has TRBV6-1 and TRBJ1-3; perhaps TRBD1 as D (5 bases). CDR3 length equals 15 residues. V was cut by 10 bases and J by 0 bases, with 16 bases left in between. Germline CDR1 MNHNS, CDR2 SASEGT. The CDR3 loop is CAIQGPGFSGNTIYF. CDR3 sequence (DNA): TGTGCCATCCAAGGGCCAGGGTTCTCTGGAAACACCATATATTTT.

The J gene is TRBJ1-2, the V gene TRBV6-5, with 8 bases matching TRBD1. The CDR3 totals 15 residues. Trimming removed 5 bases from V and 0 bases from J; junction bases left unmatched: 5. The germline CDR1 and CDR2 sequences are MNHEY and SVGAGI. CDR3 protein: CASSPWTGPNYGYTF. CDR3 DNA sequence: TGTGCCAGCAGTCCTTGGACAGGGCCTAACTATGGCTACACCTTC.

This chain connects TRBV6-5 to TRBJ2-1; 10 bases are a match to TRBD1. This CDR3 has 15 amino acids. Germline V gene sequence: CDR1 MNHEY, CDR2 SVGAGI. Trimming removed 6 bases from V and 4 bases from J; junction bases left unmatched: 6. Here the CDR3 reads CASSSGQGGYNEQFF. The CDR3 DNA is TGTGCCAGCAGCTCCGGACAGGGGGGTTACAATGAGCAGTTCTTC.

This chain joins TRBV5-6 and TRBJ1-5; D is ambiguous. CDR3 size: 13 residues. Trimming left V 3 bases short and J 0 bases short, with 4 bases between. Germline loops: CDR1 SGHDT, CDR2 YYEEEE. The CDR3 nucleotides read TGTGCCAGCAGCTCGGGTAGCAATCAGCCCCAGCATTTT. Its protein is CASSSGSNQPQHF.

The chain is built from TRBV28 and TRBJ1-1; D not certain. The CDR3 is 11 amino acids. Germline CDR1 and CDR2: MDHEN and SYDVKM. The ends were cut back, 6 bases at V and 2 bases at J, with 4 bases in the middle. The CDR3 DNA is TGTGCCAGCAGGGCCAACACTGAAGCTTTCTTT. It codes for CASRANTEAFF.

CDR3 loop: CASSFTGTDRIEAFF. CDR3 sequence (DNA): TGTGCCAGCAGCTTTACCGGGACAGATCGAATTGAAGCTTTCTTT. The V call is TRBV7-9, the J call TRBJ1-1; 7 bases are shared with TRBD1. The CDR3 loop spans 15 amino acids. Trimming removed 3 bases from V and 7 bases from J; junction bases left unmatched: 11. Germline-derived CDR1 and CDR2 are SEHNR and FQNEAQ (reference sequence). Variable domain in full (rest from reference TRBV7-9 and TRBJ1-1): DTGVSQNPRHKITKRGQNVTFRCDPISEHNRLYWYRQTLGQGPEFLTYFQNEAQLEKSRLLSDRFSAERPKGSFSTLEIQRTEQGDSAMYLCASSFTGTDRIEAFFGQGTRLTVV.

The chain combines TRBV5-4 with TRBJ2-7; the match to TRBD1 covers 8 bases. CDR1 is SGHNT and CDR2 is YYREEE in the germline V gene (reference sequence). The J segment lost 4 bases and the V segment lost 5 bases, leaving 8 bases of the junction unmatched. This CDR3 has 14 residues. The CDR3 region has the DNA TGTGCCAGCAGTCCCTTCCAGGGGGCGTACGAGCAGTACTTC. This codes for CASSPFQGAYEQYF.

The chain has TRBV9 and TRBJ2-1; 8 nucleotides agree with TRBD1. The V segment lost 3 bases and the J segment 2 bases; nucleotides outside the gene matches: 7. The V gene's germline CDR1 is SGDLS and CDR2 YYNGEE. CDR3 length equals 16 residues. CDR3 sequence (DNA): TGTGCCAGCAGCGCCCCCCGGACAGGGCCCTACAATGAGCAGTTCTTC. Protein product: CASSAPRTGPYNEQFF.

The chain couples TRBV10-2 to TRBJ1-2, with a possible D match to TRBD1 (5 bases). From germline, CDR1 is WSHSY and CDR2 SAAADI. The V and J ends lost 2 bases and 10 bases respectively, with 11 bases between them. The CDR3 extends over 12 amino acids. As DNA, the CDR3 is TGCGCCAGCAGTGAGATTTGGGGACTCTACACCTTC. Its protein product is CASSEIWGLYTF.

V usage is TRBV9 and J usage is TRBJ2-7, with TRBD1 matching over 8 bases. Germline V lookup: CDR1 SGDLS, CDR2 YYNGEE. The CDR3 covers 14 residues. With 4 bases clipped from V and 5 bases from J, the junction kept 8 bases outside the gene matches. The CDR3 nucleotides read TGTGCCAGCAGCTCCGGCAGGGGGCGAGACGAGCAGTACTTC. It specifies CASSSGRGRDEQYF.

This sequence joins TRBV28 and TRBJ2-1; D may be TRBD2 (5 bases). The V gene lost 6 bases and the J gene lost 0 bases, with 9 bases spanning the gap. The CDR3 length is 14 residues. The germline CDR1 and CDR2 sequences are MDHEN and SYDVKM. The CDR3 region is CASRRTGSYNEQFF. CDR3 nucleotide sequence: TGTGCCAGCAGGAGGACTGGCTCCTACAATGAGCAGTTCTTC.